The text below deals with one T cell receptor (beta chain). This clone has only a few counts. No cognate antigen has been identified for it. Per-base qualities were not stored, and no clone one base away is much larger. Other DNA sequences from this sample encode an identical CDR3 as well. Ends trimmed: V by 4 bases, J by 6 bases; bases unmatched to a gene: 0. CDR1 and CDR2 were assigned from the germline V gene as ENHRY and SYGVKD. Taken from cysteine to phenylalanine, the CDR3 has 12 residues. Only the CDR3 region is kept as DNA, spanning 36 bases read in frame from base 1. These data belong to a study of blood T cell repertoires in COVID-19 (dated by TCRdb to the early 2020s). General notes on the study: Collaborator samples came from the United States, Italy and Spain and covered acute and convalescent phases of COVID-19. The prospective study material was composed of cDNA or gDNA derived from T cells, B-cell-depleted T cells, or PBMCs. The dataset comprised deeply sampled blood TCRbeta repertoires from subjects exposed to, actively infected with, or recovered from COVID-19. The repertoires were released in a freely available public database intended as a resource for research on the immune response to SARS-CoV-2. The samples were drawn from the first 160 participants of the ongoing ImmuneRACE study and from 950 to 1,500 subjects provided by 6 global collaborators. Nearly every sample came with metadata listing a de-identified subject ID, COVID-19 status, age in years and sex. Where available, HLA class I and class II types were taken from metadata supplied by the sample provider and were not determined by assay-based typing. Results the study describes overall, beyond this receptor: The quantity of clinical and demographic metadata differed by source and by participant and was supplied without curation.

TCRbeta CDR3 regions were amplified from genomic DNA by means of the immunoSEQ Assay, a bias-controlled multiplex PCR. Turning to the authors' computational methods: Within the assay, amplification of reference gene primers was used to estimate how many nucleated cells each sample contained. To quantify the absolute abundance of each unique TCRbeta CDR3 rearrangement, sequence reads were collapsed and filtered. Productive Simpson clonality was computed per sample as the square root of Simpson's diversity index over productive rearrangements. The table comes from immuneACCESS by way of TCRdb, which keeps in-frame sequences with V and J called. Part of the clones is missing from these tables; in studies checked, under half for an unresolved V gene and the rest for unknown reasons. V and J calls and clone size follow that table, whereas D and trimming were derived from the DNA. The sample table records 250,000 to 300,000 clones; 80% to 85% of these occur just once. The biggest ten clones account for 3.4% of the sample.

In the prospective study, participants were roughly 18 to 100 years old, resided in fewer than 25 geographic areas of the United States, and were enrolled through a virtual design. In the prospective study, cohorts were assigned on the basis of participant-reported clinical history obtained from a screening survey and a study questionnaire. Recovered participants in ImmuneRACE Cohort 3 were defined by two consecutive negative NP/OP PCR tests, clearance by a healthcare professional, or resolution of symptoms. Mobile phlebotomists in the prospective study collected whole blood, serum and a nasopharyngeal or oropharyngeal swab from every participant. Over an approximately two-month period, participants in the prospective study had the option of providing additional blood draws and questionnaires. Before DNA extraction, blood samples from the prospective study were shipped at room temperature or frozen.

Source material: PBMCs or T cells enriched from blood (not recorded which). This receptor chain uses TRBV10-3 and TRBJ1-2; TRBD1 matches 9 bases in the middle. The TCR originated in a man aged 45-65 years who had recovered from COVID-19. The nucleotide sequence is given as TGTGCCATCAGTGGGACAGGGGATGGCTACACCTTC. This is translated as CAISGTGDGYTF.